The entry below describes one T cell receptor (beta chain). What it binds is unknown. The data were produced by immunoSEQ multiplex PCR, yet TCRdb's version contains in-frame clones alone and is incomplete. Of some 2,100,000 clones listed, approximately 95% are singletons. Naive CD4+ cells were CD45RA-selected; the remaining cells were memory. This record belongs to a study of shared clonotypes between healthy human individuals. Overall study findings and caveats: Clonotype sharing among donors, it was expected, would be affected by sequencing depth.

In germline, CDR1 is LNHNV, CDR2 YYDKDF (reference sequence). The CDR3 has 13 residues. V gave up 5 bases and J gave up 8 bases; unmatched junction bases: 8. The chain links TRBV15 to TRBJ1-2; the match to TRBD1 covers 7 bases. The specimen was naive CD4+ T cells sorted from blood. The subset here: CD45RA+ positively selected. The clonotype comes from a man in his late teens or twenties in good health. CDR3 coding DNA: TGTGCCACCAGCGGTGAGAACAGGGGAGGCTACACCTTC. Protein: CATSGENRGGYTF.